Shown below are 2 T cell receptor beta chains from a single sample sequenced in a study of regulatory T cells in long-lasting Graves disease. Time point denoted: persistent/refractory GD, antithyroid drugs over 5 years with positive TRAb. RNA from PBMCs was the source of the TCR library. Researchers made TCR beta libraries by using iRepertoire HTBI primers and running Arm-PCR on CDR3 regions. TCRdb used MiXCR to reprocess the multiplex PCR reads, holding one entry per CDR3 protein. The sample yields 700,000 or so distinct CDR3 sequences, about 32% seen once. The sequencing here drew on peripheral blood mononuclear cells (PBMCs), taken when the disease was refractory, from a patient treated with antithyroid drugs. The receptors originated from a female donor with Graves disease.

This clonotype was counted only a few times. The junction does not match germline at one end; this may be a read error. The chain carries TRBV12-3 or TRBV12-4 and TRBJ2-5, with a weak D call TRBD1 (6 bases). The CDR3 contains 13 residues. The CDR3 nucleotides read TGTGCCAGCAGTTTTGAATCTCGGTCAGGGGCTCACTTC. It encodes CASSFESRSGAHF.

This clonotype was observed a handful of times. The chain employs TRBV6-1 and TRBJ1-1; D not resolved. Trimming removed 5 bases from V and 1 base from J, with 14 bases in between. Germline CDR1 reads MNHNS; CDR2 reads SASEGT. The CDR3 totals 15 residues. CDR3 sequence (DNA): TGTGCCAGCAGTCCCCCACCAGGCCAGAACACTGAAGCTTTCTTT. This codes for CASSPPPGQNTEAFF.